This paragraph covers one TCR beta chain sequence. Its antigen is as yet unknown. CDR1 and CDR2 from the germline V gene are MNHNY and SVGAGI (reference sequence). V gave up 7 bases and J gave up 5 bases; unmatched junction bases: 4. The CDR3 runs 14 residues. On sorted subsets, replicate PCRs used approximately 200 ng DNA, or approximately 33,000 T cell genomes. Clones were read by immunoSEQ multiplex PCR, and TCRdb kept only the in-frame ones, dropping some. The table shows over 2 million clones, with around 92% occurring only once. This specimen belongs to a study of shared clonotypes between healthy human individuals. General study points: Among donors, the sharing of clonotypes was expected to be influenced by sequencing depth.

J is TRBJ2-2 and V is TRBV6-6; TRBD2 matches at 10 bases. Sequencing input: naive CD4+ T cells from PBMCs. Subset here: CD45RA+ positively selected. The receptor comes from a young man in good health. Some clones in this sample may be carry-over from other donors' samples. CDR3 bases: TGTGCCAGCACCCTAGCGGGAGTGACCGGGGAGCTGTTTTTT. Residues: CASTLAGVTGELFF.